This T cell receptor beta chain was documented in a study of control samples from healthy donors and cancer patients. Germline V gene sequence: CDR1 SEHNR, CDR2 FQNEAQ (reference sequence). V was pared by 5 bases and J by 0 bases, with 14 bases between. The CDR3 consists of 16 residues. Libraries were prepared by immunoSEQ multiplex PCR; TCRdb keeps only in-frame clonotypes and omits some of them. This sample has approximately 70,000 clones; roughly 89% occur once, and the top ten carry under 20%. Sequencing input: PBMCs. This TCR derives from a man between 60 and 75 years old with lung cancer. This chain connects TRBV7-9 to TRBJ1-3, with D unresolved. This CDR3 reads CASSPTMLTSGNTIYF. The CDR3 DNA sequence: TGTGCCAGCAGCCCCACTATGCTCACCTCTGGAAACACCATATATTTT. The entire variable domain, with the rest obtained from reference TRBV7-9 and TRBJ1-3, is as follows: DTGVSQNPRHKITKRGQNVTFRCDPISEHNRLYWYRQTLGQGPEFLTYFQNEAQLEKSRLLSDRFSAERPKGSFSTLEIQRTEQGDSAMYLCASSPTMLTSGNTIYFGEGSWLTVV.